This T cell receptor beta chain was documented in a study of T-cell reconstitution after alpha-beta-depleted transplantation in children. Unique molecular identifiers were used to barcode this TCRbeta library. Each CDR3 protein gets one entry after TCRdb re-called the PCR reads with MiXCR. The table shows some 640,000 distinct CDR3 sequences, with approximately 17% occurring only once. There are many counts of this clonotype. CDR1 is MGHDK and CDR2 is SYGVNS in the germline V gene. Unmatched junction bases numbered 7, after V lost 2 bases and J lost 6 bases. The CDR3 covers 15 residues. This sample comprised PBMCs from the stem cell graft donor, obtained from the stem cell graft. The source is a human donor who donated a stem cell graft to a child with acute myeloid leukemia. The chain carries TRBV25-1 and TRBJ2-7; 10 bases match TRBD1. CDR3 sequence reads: CASSESFRDRGEQYF. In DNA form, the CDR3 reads TGTGCCAGCAGTGAAAGTTTTAGGGACAGGGGCGAGCAGTACTTC.